This T cell receptor (beta chain) was sequenced for a study of Tregs in tolerant kidney transplant recipients. The CDR3 is 15 amino acids. Per germline, CDR1 SNHLY and CDR2 FYNNEI. After removal of 3 bases from V and 4 bases from J, the junction contained 7 bases not matched to a gene. Clones were read by immunoSEQ multiplex PCR, and TCRdb kept only the in-frame ones, dropping some. The sample lists roughly 250,000 clones, about 86% seen once, with over 0.5% in the top ten. Thawed PBMCs were FACS-sorted into unstimulated CD4+CD25+CD127- regulatory T cells, CD4+CD25- non-regulatory cells, CD4 and CD8 cells. General study points: Findings come from small patient numbers and require larger validation. Tregs expanded with activated donor B cells seemed most donor-specific. Biological reproducibility was not directly addressed in this study.

The count of this clone is one. Its antigen is undetermined. The TCR comes from a human donor in good health. Sequencing was done on a sample of CD4+ T cells from blood. The chain links TRBV2 to TRBJ2-5; 8 bases fit TRBD2. Here the CDR3 reads CASSDNGRAGETQYF. CDR3 DNA: TGTGCCAGCAGTGATAACGGGAGGGCCGGAGAGACCCAGTACTTC.